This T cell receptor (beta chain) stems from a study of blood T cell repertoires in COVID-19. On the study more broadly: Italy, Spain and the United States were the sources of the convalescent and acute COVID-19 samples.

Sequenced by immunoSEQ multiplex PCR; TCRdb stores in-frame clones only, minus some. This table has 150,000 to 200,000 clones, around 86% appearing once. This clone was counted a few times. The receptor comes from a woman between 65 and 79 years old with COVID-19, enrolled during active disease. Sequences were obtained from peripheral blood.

CDR3 region: CASSQGRRGGLFF. CDR3 sequence (DNA): TGCGCCAGCAGCCAGGGCCGCAGAGGTGGGCTGTTTTTT. This chain uses TRBV5-1 with TRBJ2-2; weak D call: TRBD1 (5 bases). This CDR3 comprises 13 residues. From germline, CDR1 is SGHRS and CDR2 YFSETQ. Trimming removed 4 bases from V and 13 bases from J, with 17 bases in between. Based on the CDR3 plus reference TRBV5-1 and TRBJ2-2, the full variable domain is KAGVTQTPRYLIKTRGQQVTLSCSPISGHRSVSWYQQTPGQGLQFLFEYFSETQRNKGNFPGRFSGRQFSNSRSEMNVSTLELGDSALYLCASSQGRRGGLFFGEGSRLTVL.